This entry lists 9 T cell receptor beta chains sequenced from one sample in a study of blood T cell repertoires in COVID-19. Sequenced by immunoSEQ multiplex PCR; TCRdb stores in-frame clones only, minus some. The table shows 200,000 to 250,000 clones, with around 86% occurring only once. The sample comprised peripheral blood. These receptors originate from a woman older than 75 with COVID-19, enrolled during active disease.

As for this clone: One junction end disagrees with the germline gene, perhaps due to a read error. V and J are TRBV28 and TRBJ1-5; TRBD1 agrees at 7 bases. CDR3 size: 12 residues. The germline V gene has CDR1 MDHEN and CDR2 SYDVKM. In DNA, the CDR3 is TGTGCCAGCAGTTTAGGGGAGACAGGGTTGAATTTT. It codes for CASSLGETGLNF. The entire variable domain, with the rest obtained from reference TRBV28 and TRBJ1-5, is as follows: DVKVTQSSRYLVKRTGEKVFLECVQDMDHENMFWYRQDPGLGLRLIYFSYDVKMKEKGDIPEGYSVSREKKERFSLILESASTNQTSMYLCASSLGETGLNFGDGTRLSIL.

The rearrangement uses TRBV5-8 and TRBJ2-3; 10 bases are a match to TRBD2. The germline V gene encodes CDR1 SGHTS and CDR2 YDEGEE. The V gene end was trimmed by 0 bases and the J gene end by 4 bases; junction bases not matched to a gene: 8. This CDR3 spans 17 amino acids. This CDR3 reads CASSLAILAGEADTQYF. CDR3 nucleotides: TGTGCCAGCAGCTTGGCGATCCTAGCGGGAGAGGCAGATACGCAGTATTTT.

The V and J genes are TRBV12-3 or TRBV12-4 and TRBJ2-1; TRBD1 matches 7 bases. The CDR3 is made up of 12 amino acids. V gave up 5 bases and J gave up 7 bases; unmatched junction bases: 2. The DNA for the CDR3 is TGTGCCAGCAGTCCGACAGGGAATGAGCAGTTCTTC. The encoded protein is CASSPTGNEQFF.

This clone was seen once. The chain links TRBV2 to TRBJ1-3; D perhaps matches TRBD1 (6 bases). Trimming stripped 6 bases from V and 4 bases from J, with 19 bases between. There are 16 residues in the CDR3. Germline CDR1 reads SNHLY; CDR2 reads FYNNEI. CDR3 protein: CASSPLRTGQGNTIYF. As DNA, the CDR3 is TGTGCCAGCAGCCCTCTTAGAACAGGGCAAGGAAACACCATATATTTT. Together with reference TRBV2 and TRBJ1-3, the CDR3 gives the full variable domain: EPEVTQTPSHQVTQMGQEVILRCVPISNHLYFYWYRQILGQKVEFLVSFYNNEISEKSEIFDDQFSVERPDGSNFTLKIRSTKLEDSAMYFCASSPLRTGQGNTIYFGEGSWLTVV.

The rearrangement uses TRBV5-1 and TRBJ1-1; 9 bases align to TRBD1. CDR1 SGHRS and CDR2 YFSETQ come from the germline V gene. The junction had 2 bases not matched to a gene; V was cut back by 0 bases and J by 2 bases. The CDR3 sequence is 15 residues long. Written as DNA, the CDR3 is TGCGCCAGCAGCTTGGGGGACAGGGTAAACACTGAAGCTTTCTTT. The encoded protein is CASSLGDRVNTEAFF.

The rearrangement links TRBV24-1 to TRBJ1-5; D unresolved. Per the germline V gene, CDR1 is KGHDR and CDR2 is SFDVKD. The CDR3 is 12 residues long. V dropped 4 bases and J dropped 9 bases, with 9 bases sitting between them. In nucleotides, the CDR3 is TGTGCCACCAGTGACCCGGGGTTGCCCCAGCATTTT. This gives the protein CATSDPGLPQHF.

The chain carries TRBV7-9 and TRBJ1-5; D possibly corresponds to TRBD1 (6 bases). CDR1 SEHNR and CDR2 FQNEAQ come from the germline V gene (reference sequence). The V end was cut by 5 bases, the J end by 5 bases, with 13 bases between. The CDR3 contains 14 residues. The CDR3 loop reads CASSRTGSDQPQHF. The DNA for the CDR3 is TGTGCCAGCAGCCGAACAGGGAGCGATCAGCCCCAGCATTTT.

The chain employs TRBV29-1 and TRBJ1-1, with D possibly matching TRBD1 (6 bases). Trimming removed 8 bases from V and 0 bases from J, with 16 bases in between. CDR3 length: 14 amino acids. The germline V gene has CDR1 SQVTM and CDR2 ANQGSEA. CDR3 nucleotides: TGCAGCACGGTACCGGGACACCTGAACACTGAAGCTTTCTTT. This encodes CSTVPGHLNTEAFF. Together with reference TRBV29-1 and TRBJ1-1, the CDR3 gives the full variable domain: SAVISQKPSRDICQRGTSLTIQCQVDSQVTMMFWYRQQPGQSLTLIATANQGSEATYESGFVIDKFPISRPNLTFSTLTVSNMSPEDSSIYLCSTVPGHLNTEAFFGQGTRLTVV.

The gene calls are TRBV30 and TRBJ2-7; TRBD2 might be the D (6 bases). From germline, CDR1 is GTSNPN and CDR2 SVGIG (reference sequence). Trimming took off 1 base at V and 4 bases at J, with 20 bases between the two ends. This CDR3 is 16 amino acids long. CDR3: CAWSGGGASQVYEQYF. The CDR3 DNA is TGTGCCTGGAGTGGGGGAGGCGCCTCCCAAGTATACGAGCAGTACTTC. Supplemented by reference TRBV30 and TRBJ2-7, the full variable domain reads SQTIHQWPATLVQPVGSPLSLECTVEGTSNPNLYWYRQAAGRGLQLLFYSVGIGQISSEVPQNLSASRPQDRQFILSSKKLLLSDSGFYLCAWSGGGASQVYEQYFGPGTRLTVT.